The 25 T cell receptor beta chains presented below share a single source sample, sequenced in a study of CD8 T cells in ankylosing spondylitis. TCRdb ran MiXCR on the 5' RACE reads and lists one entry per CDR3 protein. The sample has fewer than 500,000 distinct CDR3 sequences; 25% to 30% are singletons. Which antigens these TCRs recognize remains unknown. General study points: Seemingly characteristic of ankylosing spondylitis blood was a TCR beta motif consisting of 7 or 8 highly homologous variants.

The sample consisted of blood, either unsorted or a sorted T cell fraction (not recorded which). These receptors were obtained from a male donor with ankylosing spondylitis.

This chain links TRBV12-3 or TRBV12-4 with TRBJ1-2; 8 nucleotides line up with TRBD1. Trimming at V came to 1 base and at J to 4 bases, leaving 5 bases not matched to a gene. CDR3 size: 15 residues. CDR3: CASSLDQGAFYGYTF. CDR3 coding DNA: TGTGCCAGCAGTTTAGACCAGGGGGCCTTCTATGGCTACACCTTC.

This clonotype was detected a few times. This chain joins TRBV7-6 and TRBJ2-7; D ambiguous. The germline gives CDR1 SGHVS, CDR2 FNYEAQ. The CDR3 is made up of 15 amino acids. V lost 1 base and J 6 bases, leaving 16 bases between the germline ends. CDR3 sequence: CASSLDSVATGEQYF. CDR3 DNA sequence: TGTGCCAGCAGCTTAGACTCCGTTGCTACCGGCGAGCAGTACTTC.

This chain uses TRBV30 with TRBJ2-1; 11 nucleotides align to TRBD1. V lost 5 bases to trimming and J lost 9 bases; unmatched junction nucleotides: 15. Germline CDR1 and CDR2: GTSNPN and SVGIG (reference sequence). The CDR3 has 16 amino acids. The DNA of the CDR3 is TGTGCCTGGCTAACTACCGGGACAGGGGGGAAAAGTGAGCAGTTCTTC. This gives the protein CAWLTTGTGGKSEQFF.

CDR3 sequence (DNA): TGTGCCAGCAGCTTAGGGGCCAGGGGGTCTAATTCACCCCTCCACTTT. It is translated as CASSLGARGSNSPLHF. The J gene is TRBJ1-6, the V gene TRBV7-2; the match to TRBD1 covers 7 bases. Germline assignment: CDR1 SGHTA and CDR2 FQGNSA. The CDR3 covers 16 residues. Trimming removed 1 base from V and 6 bases from J; junction bases left unmatched: 6.

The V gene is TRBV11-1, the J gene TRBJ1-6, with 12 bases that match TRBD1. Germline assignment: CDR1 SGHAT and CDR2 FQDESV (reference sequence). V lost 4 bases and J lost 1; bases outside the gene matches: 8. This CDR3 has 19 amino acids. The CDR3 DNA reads TGTGCCAGCAGCTGCCCCCCGGGACAGGGGGCTTCCTATAATTCACCCCTCCACTTT. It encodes CASSCPPGQGASYNSPLHF.

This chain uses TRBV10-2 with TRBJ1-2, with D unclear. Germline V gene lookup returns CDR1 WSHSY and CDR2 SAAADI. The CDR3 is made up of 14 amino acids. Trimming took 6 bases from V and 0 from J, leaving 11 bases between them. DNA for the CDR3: TGCGCCAGCAGCGCCATTGGGGCTAACTATGGCTACACCTTC. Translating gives CASSAIGANYGYTF.

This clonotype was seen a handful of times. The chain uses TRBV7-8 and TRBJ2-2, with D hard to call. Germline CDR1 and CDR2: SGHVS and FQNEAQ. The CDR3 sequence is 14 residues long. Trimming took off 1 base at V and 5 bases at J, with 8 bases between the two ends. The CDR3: CASSLEWETGELFF. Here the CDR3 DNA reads TGTGCCAGCAGCTTAGAGTGGGAAACCGGGGAGCTGTTTTTT. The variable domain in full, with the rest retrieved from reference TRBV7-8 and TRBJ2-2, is GAGVSQSPRYKVAKRGQDVALRCDPISGHVSLFWYQQALGQGPEFLTYFQNEAQLDKSGLPSDRFFAERPEGSVSTLKIQRTQQEDSAVYLCASSLEWETGELFFGEGSRLTVL.

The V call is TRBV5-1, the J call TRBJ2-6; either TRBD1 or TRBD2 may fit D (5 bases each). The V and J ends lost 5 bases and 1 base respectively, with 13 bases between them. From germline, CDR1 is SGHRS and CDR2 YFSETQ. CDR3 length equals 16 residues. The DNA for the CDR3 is TGCGCCAGCAGTGGGACCGATGGGTCTGGGGCCAACGTCCTGACTTTC. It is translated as CASSGTDGSGANVLTF.

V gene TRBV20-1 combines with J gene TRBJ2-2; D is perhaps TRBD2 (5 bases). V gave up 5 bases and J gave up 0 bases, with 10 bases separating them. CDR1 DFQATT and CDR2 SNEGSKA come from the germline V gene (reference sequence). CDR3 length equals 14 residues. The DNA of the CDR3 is TGCAGTGCTTGGGAGCCCGCGAACACCGGGGAGCTGTTTTTT. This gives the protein CSAWEPANTGELFF.

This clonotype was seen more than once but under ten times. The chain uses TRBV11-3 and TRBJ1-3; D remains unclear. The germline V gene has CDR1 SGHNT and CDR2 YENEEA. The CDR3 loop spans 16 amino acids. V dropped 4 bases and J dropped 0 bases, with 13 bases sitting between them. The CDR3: CASSSGSESSGNTIYF. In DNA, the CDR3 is TGTGCCAGCAGCTCCGGATCGGAGAGCTCTGGAAACACCATATATTTT.

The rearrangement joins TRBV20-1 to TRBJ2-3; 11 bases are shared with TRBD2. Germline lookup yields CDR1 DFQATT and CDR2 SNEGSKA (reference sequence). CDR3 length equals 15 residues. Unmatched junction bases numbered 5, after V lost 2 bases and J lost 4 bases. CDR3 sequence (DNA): TGCAGTGCTAGAACTAGCGGGAGTGTCGCAGATACGCAGTATTTT. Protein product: CSARTSGSVADTQYF.

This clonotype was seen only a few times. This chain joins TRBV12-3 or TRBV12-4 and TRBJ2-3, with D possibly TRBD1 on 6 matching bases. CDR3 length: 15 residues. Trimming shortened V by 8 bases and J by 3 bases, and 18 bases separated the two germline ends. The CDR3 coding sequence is TGTGCCAGCGCCGGAGGATCCACAGGGACAGATACGCAGTATTTT. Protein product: CASAGGSTGTDTQYF.

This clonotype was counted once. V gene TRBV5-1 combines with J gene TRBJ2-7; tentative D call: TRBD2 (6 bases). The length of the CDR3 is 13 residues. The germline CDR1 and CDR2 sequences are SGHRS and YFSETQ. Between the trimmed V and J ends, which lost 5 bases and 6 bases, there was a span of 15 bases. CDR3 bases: TGCGCCAGCAGTCGAACGTGGGGAGGCGAGCAGTACGTC. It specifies CASSRTWGGEQYV.

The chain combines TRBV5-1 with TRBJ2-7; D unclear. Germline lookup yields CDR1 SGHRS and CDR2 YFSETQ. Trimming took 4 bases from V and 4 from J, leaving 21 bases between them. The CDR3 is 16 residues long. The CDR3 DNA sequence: TGCGCCAGCAGCCGAAAAAGGTCCCTGACTGTTTACGAGCAGTACTTC. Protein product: CASSRKRSLTVYEQYF.

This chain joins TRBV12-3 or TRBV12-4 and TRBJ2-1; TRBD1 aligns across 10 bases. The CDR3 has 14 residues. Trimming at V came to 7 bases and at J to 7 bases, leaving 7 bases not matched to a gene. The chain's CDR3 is CASNRQGADNEQFF. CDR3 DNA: TGTGCCAGCAACCGACAGGGGGCAGATAATGAGCAGTTCTTC.

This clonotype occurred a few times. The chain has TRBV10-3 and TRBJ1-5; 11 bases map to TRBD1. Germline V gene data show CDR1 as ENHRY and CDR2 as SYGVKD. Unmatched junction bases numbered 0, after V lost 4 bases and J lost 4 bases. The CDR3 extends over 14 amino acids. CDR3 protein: CAISGDRGNQPQHF. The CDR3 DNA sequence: TGTGCCATCAGTGGGGACAGGGGGAATCAGCCCCAGCATTTT.

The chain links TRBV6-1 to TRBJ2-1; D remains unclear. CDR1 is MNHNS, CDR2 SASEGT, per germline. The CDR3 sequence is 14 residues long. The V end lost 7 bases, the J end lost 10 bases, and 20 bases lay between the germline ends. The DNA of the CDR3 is TGTGCCAGCATCGTCGCGGCAGGCCCATGGGAGCAGTTCTTC. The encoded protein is CASIVAAGPWEQFF.

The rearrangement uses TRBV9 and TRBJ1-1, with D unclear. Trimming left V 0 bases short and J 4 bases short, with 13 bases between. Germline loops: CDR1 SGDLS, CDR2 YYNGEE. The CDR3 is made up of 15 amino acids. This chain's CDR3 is CASSVAGRRGTEAFF. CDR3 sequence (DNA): TGTGCCAGCAGCGTAGCGGGAAGACGGGGCACTGAAGCTTTCTTT.

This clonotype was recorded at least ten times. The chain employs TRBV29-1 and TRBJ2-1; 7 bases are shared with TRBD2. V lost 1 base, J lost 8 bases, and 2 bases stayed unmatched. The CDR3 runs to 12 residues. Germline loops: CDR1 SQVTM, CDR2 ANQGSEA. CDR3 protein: CSVEGGGDEQFF. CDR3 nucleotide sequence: TGCAGCGTTGAAGGGGGGGGAGATGAGCAGTTCTTC.

As DNA, the CDR3 is TGTGCCACCAGTCCAGCGAAAGGGTACAATGAGCAGTTCTTC. The encoded protein is CATSPAKGYNEQFF. The chain joins TRBV24-1 to TRBJ2-1; D call uncertain. Germline V gene data show CDR1 as KGHDR and CDR2 as SFDVKD. The V and J ends lost 6 bases and 4 bases respectively, with 12 bases between them. This CDR3 has 14 residues.

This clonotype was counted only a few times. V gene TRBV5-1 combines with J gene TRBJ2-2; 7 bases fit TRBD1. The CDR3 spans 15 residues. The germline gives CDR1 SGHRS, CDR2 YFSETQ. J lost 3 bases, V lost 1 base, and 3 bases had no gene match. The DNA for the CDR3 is TGCGCCAGCAGCTTGAGGGGGCGCGACACCGGGGAGCTGTTTTTT. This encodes CASSLRGRDTGELFF.

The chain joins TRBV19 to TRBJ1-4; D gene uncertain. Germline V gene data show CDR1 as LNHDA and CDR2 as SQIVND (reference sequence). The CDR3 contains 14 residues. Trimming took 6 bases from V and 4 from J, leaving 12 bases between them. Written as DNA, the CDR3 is TGTGCCAGTAGGCAGAGAGATCATAATGAAAAACTGTTTTTT. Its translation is CASRQRDHNEKLFF.

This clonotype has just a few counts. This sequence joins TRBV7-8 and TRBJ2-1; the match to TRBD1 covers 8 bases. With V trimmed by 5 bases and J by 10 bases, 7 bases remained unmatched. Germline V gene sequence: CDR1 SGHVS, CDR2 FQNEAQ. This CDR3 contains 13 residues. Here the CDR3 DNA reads TGTGCCAGCAGCCCTGACAGGGGTAGGGAGCAGTTCTTC. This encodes CASSPDRGREQFF.

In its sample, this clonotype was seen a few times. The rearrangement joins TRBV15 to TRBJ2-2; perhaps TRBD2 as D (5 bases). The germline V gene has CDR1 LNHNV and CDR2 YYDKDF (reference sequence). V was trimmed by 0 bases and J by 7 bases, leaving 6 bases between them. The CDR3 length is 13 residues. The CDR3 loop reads CATSRERVGELFF. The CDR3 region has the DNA TGTGCCACCAGCAGAGAGCGGGTCGGGGAGCTGTTTTTT.

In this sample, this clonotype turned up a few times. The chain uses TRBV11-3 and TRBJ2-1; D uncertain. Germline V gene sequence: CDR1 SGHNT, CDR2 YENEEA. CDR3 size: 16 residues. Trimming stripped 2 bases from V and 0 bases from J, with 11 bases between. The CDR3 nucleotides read TGTGCCAGCAGCTTATATAGAGATTCCTCCTACAATGAGCAGTTCTTC. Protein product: CASSLYRDSSYNEQFF. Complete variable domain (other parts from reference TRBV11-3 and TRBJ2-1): EAGVVQSPRYKIIEKKQPVAFWCNPISGHNTLYWYLQNLGQGPELLIRYENEEAVDDSQLPKDRFSAERLKGVDSTLKIQPAELGDSAVYLCASSLYRDSSYNEQFFGPGTRLTVL.